Below, 22 T cell receptor beta chains from the same sample are listed, as sequenced in a study of OX40 agonist ivuxolimab in advanced cancers. Sequencing used immunoSEQ multiplex PCR; TCRdb keeps in-frame clones, though not all of them. The sample lists under 65,000 clones, under 90% seen once, with roughly 1.9% in the top ten. Sequences were derived from CD4+ or CD8+ T cells sorted from blood, sampled in a trial of the OX40 agonist ivuxolimab. These receptors were obtained from an adult with an advanced solid tumor such as melanoma, head and neck, liver or kidney cancer.

The table lists this clone with a count of one. The chain couples TRBV12-5 to TRBJ2-3, with no clear D. Germline values: CDR1 LGHNT, CDR2 FRNRAP. The CDR3 runs 13 residues. V lost 5 bases and J 0 bases, leaving 6 bases between the germline ends. The CDR3, as DNA: TGTGCTAGTGGTCCGGGTAGCACAGATACGCAGTATTTT. Its protein product is CASGPGSTDTQYF.

The J gene is TRBJ2-5, the V gene TRBV6-5; 8 positions match TRBD1. Germline assignment: CDR1 MNHEY and CDR2 SVGAGI. The CDR3 consists of 12 residues. V shed 9 bases, J shed 3 bases, and the junction held 3 bases outside the gene matches. CDR3 nucleotide sequence: TGTGCCAGTGCGACAGGGGAAGAGACCCAGTACTTC. As protein: CASATGEETQYF.

The rearrangement links TRBV7-8 to TRBJ2-7; 7 bases are shared with TRBD1. The CDR3 covers 14 residues. Germline loops: CDR1 SGHVS, CDR2 FQNEAQ. Unmatched junction bases numbered 5, after V lost 1 base and J lost 5 bases. The CDR3 loop is CASSLVVGQNEQYF. The CDR3 DNA reads as TGTGCCAGCAGCTTAGTTGTGGGACAGAACGAGCAGTACTTC.

V gene TRBV5-6 combines with J gene TRBJ2-7, with D uncertain. This CDR3 has 12 residues. Per germline, CDR1 SGHDT and CDR2 YYEEEE. Between the trimmed V and J ends, which lost 4 bases and 6 bases, there was a span of 11 bases. The CDR3 DNA sequence: TGTGCCAGCAGCCGAAATGGGGTCGAGCAGTACTTC. Its protein is CASSRNGVEQYF.

The chain employs TRBV5-4 and TRBJ2-2; TRBD2 aligns across 9 bases. CDR1 is SGHNT and CDR2 is YYREEE in the germline V gene (reference sequence). The CDR3 is 16 residues long. Trimming cost V 9 bases and J 1 base; bases outside gene matches: 10. This CDR3 reads CATAQISGGNTGELFF. The CDR3 DNA sequence: TGTGCCACCGCCCAGATTAGCGGGGGGAACACCGGGGAGCTGTTTTTT.

Note on this clone: Other DNA sequences of this sample code for an identical CDR3. The gene calls are TRBV29-1 and TRBJ2-3; 9 bases line up with TRBD2. The CDR3 runs to 13 residues. Losses at the gene ends were 8 bases for V and 2 bases for J; bases not matched to a gene: 5. In germline, CDR1 is SQVTM, CDR2 ANQGSEA. CDR3 loop: CSSSGGTTDTQYF. The CDR3 nucleotides read TGCAGCTCCAGCGGGGGGACCACAGATACGCAGTATTTT.

The V and J genes are TRBV4-1 and TRBJ1-2; D is unresolved. The CDR3 is made up of 12 amino acids. CDR1 and CDR2 (germline): MGHRA, YSYEKL. V shed 5 bases and J shed 3 bases, with 7 bases lying between them. DNA for the CDR3: TGCGCCAGCAGCGGTAGGTACTATGGCTACACCTTC. Translating it yields CASSGRYYGYTF.

The chain links TRBV11-3 to TRBJ2-1, with TRBD2 matching over 11 bases. V dropped 1 base and J dropped 6; count of bases not matched to a gene: 2. Germline-derived CDR1 and CDR2 are SGHNT and YENEEA. The CDR3 sequence is 15 residues long. The CDR3 nucleotides read TGTGCCAGCAGCTTAGGTCTAGCGGGGGGCAATGAGCAGTTCTTC. It codes for CASSLGLAGGNEQFF.

The rearrangement uses TRBV6-1 and TRBJ1-1; D remains unclear. The CDR3 is 12 amino acids. V was trimmed by 7 bases and J by 5 bases, leaving 11 bases between them. The germline V gene encodes CDR1 MNHNS and CDR2 SASEGT. Here the CDR3 DNA reads TGTGCCAGCAAATATAGGGATACTGAAGCTTTCTTT. The encoded protein is CASKYRDTEAFF.

The J gene is TRBJ2-1, the V gene TRBV29-1, with TRBD1 matching 9 bases. V lost 3 bases to trimming and J lost 4 bases; unmatched junction nucleotides: 4. Germline V gene data show CDR1 as SQVTM and CDR2 as ANQGSEA. The CDR3 spans 14 residues. CDR3 region: CSVDWGQGYNEQFF. CDR3 nucleotide sequence: TGCAGCGTTGACTGGGGACAGGGATACAATGAGCAGTTCTTC.

V and J are TRBV5-8 and TRBJ1-3; D is uncertain. The CDR3 runs 13 residues. The V gene lost 2 bases and the J gene lost 0 bases, with 3 bases spanning the gap. The germline V gene has CDR1 SGHTS and CDR2 YDEGEE. The CDR3 DNA is TGTGCCAGCAGCTTCCGCTCTGGAAACACCATATATTTT. Residues: CASSFRSGNTIYF.

The chain joins TRBV6-4 to TRBJ2-1; 11 nucleotides agree with TRBD2. The CDR3 has 17 residues. Trimming took 3 bases from V and 4 from J; bases not matched to a gene: 8. The germline V gene has CDR1 MRHNA and CDR2 SNTAGT. The CDR3, as DNA: TGTGCCAGCAGTGAGTTGGCTAGCGGGAGGTTATACAATGAGCAGTTCTTC. Protein: CASSELASGRLYNEQFF.

The gene calls are TRBV10-2 and TRBJ2-3; perhaps TRBD2 as D (5 bases). CDR1 WSHSY and CDR2 SAAADI come from the germline V gene. The V end lost 2 bases, the J end lost 3 bases, and 12 bases lay between the germline ends. The CDR3 totals 15 residues. The DNA for the CDR3 is TGCGCCAGCAGTGAGGATCTGGAGCGGACAGATACGCAGTATTTT. As protein: CASSEDLERTDTQYF.

Remarks on this clone: One end of the junction fails to match germline, which may point to a read error. This chain uses TRBV7-7 with TRBJ2-5; 14 bases map to TRBD2. This CDR3 is built from 16 residues. Germline values: CDR1 SSHAT, CDR2 FNYEAQ (reference sequence). CDR3 nucleotide sequence: TGTGCTAGCAGCTTAGGACTAGCGGGAGGTGGGGAGACCCAGTACTTC. Its protein is CASSLGLAGGGETQYF.

The chain couples TRBV28 to TRBJ2-2; no reliable D call. V dropped 5 bases and J dropped 1 base, with 11 bases sitting between them. The V gene's germline CDR1 is MDHEN and CDR2 SYDVKM. This CDR3 is built from 15 residues. The CDR3 sequence is CASSPYWENTGELFF. The CDR3, as DNA: TGTGCCAGCAGTCCCTATTGGGAGAACACCGGGGAGCTGTTTTTT.

This clone was seen a single time. This chain joins TRBV12-5 and TRBJ2-3; TRBD1 agrees at 7 bases. There are 14 residues in the CDR3. V was pared by 7 bases and J by 0 bases, with 4 bases of the junction left unmatched. CDR1 is LGHNT and CDR2 is FRNRAP in the germline V gene. Here the CDR3 DNA reads TGTGCTAGTGCTCGGGACAGAAGCACAGATACGCAGTATTTT. This translates into CASARDRSTDTQYF.

V and J are TRBV11-2 and TRBJ1-1; D remains ambiguous. From germline, CDR1 is SGHAT and CDR2 FQNNGV. V was trimmed by 3 bases and J by 5 bases, leaving 16 bases between them. This CDR3 contains 15 residues. The CDR3: CASSFSPETATEAFF. In nucleotides, the CDR3 is TGTGCCAGCAGCTTTAGCCCCGAAACAGCGACTGAAGCTTTCTTT.

The chain couples TRBV29-1 to TRBJ2-3; D is undetermined. V shed 3 bases and J shed 6 bases, with 13 bases lying between them. The CDR3 consists of 13 residues. Germline V CDR1 and CDR2: SQVTM, ANQGSEA. CDR3 nucleotides: TGCAGCGTTGAGACTTCCCTCAGGGATACGCAGTATTTT. This gives the protein CSVETSLRDTQYF.

This chain links TRBV30 with TRBJ1-4, with 7 bases aligning to TRBD1. With 0 bases clipped from V and 6 bases from J, the junction kept 4 bases outside the gene matches. The germline V gene encodes CDR1 GTSNPN and CDR2 SVGIG (reference sequence). CDR3 length equals 14 residues. The CDR3: CAWSVGGPDEKLFF. Here the CDR3 DNA reads TGTGCCTGGAGTGTAGGGGGCCCGGATGAAAAACTGTTTTTT.

There are a few counts of this clone. The V and J genes are TRBV6-1 and TRBJ2-7; perhaps TRBD2 as D (6 bases). The CDR3 sequence is 14 residues long. Germline CDR1 reads MNHNS; CDR2 reads SASEGT. The V and J ends lost 3 bases and 2 bases respectively, with 11 bases between them. The DNA of the CDR3 is TGTGCCAGCAGTGAGACGGGGGTCACCTACGAGCAGTACTTC. Translation gives CASSETGVTYEQYF.

The rearrangement joins TRBV15 to TRBJ2-1; D gene ambiguous. The germline V and J ends were trimmed by 0 bases and 1 base, with 16 bases remaining between them. CDR1 is LNHNV, CDR2 YYDKDF, per germline (reference sequence). The CDR3 spans 18 residues. In DNA form, the CDR3 reads TGTGCCACCAGCAGAGATCCCCCTCGCGGTCGATCCTACAATGAGCAGTTCTTC. It encodes CATSRDPPRGRSYNEQFF.

The chain is built from TRBV28 and TRBJ2-7, with D maybe TRBD2 (6 bases). The germline V gene has CDR1 MDHEN and CDR2 SYDVKM. The CDR3 contains 11 residues. V lost 8 bases and J 1 base, leaving 6 bases between the germline ends. The CDR3 sequence: CASAGSYEQYF. CDR3 sequence (DNA): TGTGCCAGCGCGGGATCCTACGAGCAGTACTTC.